This TCR beta chain originates from a study of CD8+CD57+ T cells in acquired aplastic anemia (dated 2018 in TCRdb). Context from the whole study: A mean of approximately 3 ug of DNA, ranging from roughly 0.2 to 27.4 ug, was extracted from sorted CD4+ and CD8+ cells. CD8+CD57+ expansion was defined as a frequency above the mean frequency observed in healthy subjects.

The patients picked for sequencing were ones in whom flow cytometry had shown an expansion of CD8+CD57+ cells. Every patient had severe acquired aplastic anemia, diagnosed using the International Study of Aplastic Anemia and Agranulocytosis and Camitta criteria. No patient had received any therapy when blood was sampled. In this study, sorted CD4+ and CD8+ T cells from the blood of healthy subjects and of severe aplastic anemia patients had their TCR repertoires deep-sequenced. Patients were enrolled under clinicaltrials.gov protocols 00001620, 01623167, 00001397, 00071045, 00081523 and 00961064 in the USA. Ficoll-Paque density gradient centrifugation was used to isolate peripheral blood mononuclear cells. CD4+ and CD8+ T cells were sorted by FACS or magnetic beads before DNA extraction. V is cut by 6 bases and J by 3 bases, and the space between the germline ends is 6 bases. The CDR3 sequence holds 11 residues, the cysteine and phenylalanine included. The only DNA kept is the CDR3, 33 bases in frame from the first base. CDR1 is given as LGHNT and CDR2 as FRNRAP, both from the germline V gene.

With regard to this clonotype: The antigen this receptor binds is unknown. No base quality values were provided; no much bigger clone lies one nucleotide off.

Beyond this particular receptor, the publication reports: Patients and healthy controls showed no significant difference in CD8+ Simpson's diversity (P=0.060). Although roughly 29 CD8+ CDR3 sequences were shared by patients and controls, these sequences appeared highly expressed in patients and within the immunodominant clones of patients.

Genomic DNA was used as template for profiling of TCR beta VDJ combinations and CDR3 sequences. TCR repertoire sequencing was run on an Illumina HiSeq 2000. The study's processing was this. Repertoire assessment relied on Simpson's diversity index, CDR3 size and DJ length profiles, and TRBV/TRBJ rearrangement plots. The most abundant DNA sequence in the deep sequencing data was defined as the immunodominant clone. CDR3 amino acid sequences were checked for sharing between subjects and were compared against published repertoires and the VDJdb database. TCRdb handled the public reads itself, with Q25 trimming in fastp and clone calling in MiXCR, and kept productive beta chains. Every entry covers one CDR3 protein and lists the most common genes and DNA from its rows. TCRdb's processing, not the authors', yielded these V and J calls. The table for this sample lists 80,000 to 100,000 distinct CDR3 sequences; 65% to 70% of them were counted only once. The ten biggest clones cover 65% of the sample.

Sequenced material: sorted CD4+, CD8+, or CD8+CD57+ T cells (not recorded which) from PBMCs. The rearranged chain carries TRBV12-5 and TRBJ2-7, with no reliable assignment of the D segment. The sequence came from a human donor with aplastic anemia. The CDR3 reads CASGGRYEQYF. Here is the DNA: TGTGCTAGTGGGGGCCGCTACGAGCAGTACTTC. When the CDR3 is completed using the reference TRBV12-5 and TRBJ2-7 genes on either side, the full variable domain is DARVTQTPRHKVTEMGQEVTMRCQPILGHNTVFWYRQTMMQGLELLAYFRNRAPLDDSGMPKDRFSAEMPDATLATLKIQPSEPRDSAVYFCASGGRYEQYFGPGTRLTVT.